The T cell receptor beta chain described here comes from a study of blood T cell repertoires in COVID-19. Study at large: The samples span acute and convalescent COVID-19 from the United States, Italy and Spain.

Assignments of participants to cohorts depended upon their own reported clinical history. Regarding this clone: In the same sample, other DNA sequences code for this CDR3.

Methods used by the authors: For nucleated cells, counts were estimated from reference gene primer amplification. Profiled with immunoSEQ multiplex PCR; TCRdb holds only in-frame clones, not every one. The V and J calls and clone size were taken over from that table, and D and trimming were inferred from the DNA. Seen here are approximately 280,000 clones, nearly 90% observed once, and the top ten hold 1.5% to 2%. The CDR3 has 16 amino acids. V was clipped by 1 base and J by 2 bases; unmatched bases: 3. Germline assignment: CDR1 LGHNA and CDR2 YSLEER. The chain is built from TRBV4-3 and TRBJ2-1; 9 nucleotides align to TRBD2. The clonotype comes from a woman between 18 and 29 years old with acute COVID-19. Sequenced input: PBMCs or T cells enriched from blood (not recorded which). CDR3 bases: TGCGCCAGCAGCCAAGGCGCGGGAGGGCCCTACAATGAGCAGTTCTTC. It is translated as CASSQGAGGPYNEQFF.